This entry lists 13 T cell receptor beta chains sequenced from one sample in a study of identical twins. TCRdb re-analysed the 5' RACE reads in MiXCR, keeping a single row per CDR3 protein. In the table there are about 570,000 distinct CDR3 sequences, roughly 9.9% of which are singletons. This same sample was also taken into another study, of yellow fever vaccine responses in identical twins.

The sample consisted of PBMCs. The origin of the receptors is a woman aged 18-29 years in good health.

This clonotype came up a few times. The gene calls are TRBV7-3 and TRBJ2-2, with D perhaps TRBD1 or TRBD2 (5 bases each). Germline-derived CDR1 and CDR2 are SGHTA and FQGTGA. V lost 0 bases and J lost 1, with 9 bases in between. CDR3 length: 16 residues. In DNA, the CDR3 is TGTGCCAGCAGCTTAACTGGGACCCAGAACACCGGGGAGCTGTTTTTT. It codes for CASSLTGTQNTGELFF.

The chain recombines TRBV5-1 with TRBJ2-5; 10 nucleotides agree with TRBD2. The CDR3 totals 15 residues. J was trimmed by 1 base and V by 3 bases; bases with no gene match: 3. Per germline, CDR1 SGHRS and CDR2 YFSETQ. CDR3 amino acids: CASSWTSGGQETQYF. CDR3 bases: TGCGCCAGCAGCTGGACTAGCGGAGGCCAAGAGACCCAGTACTTC.

In its sample, this clonotype was seen many times. The CDR3: CASSLARREGNSPLHF. As DNA, the CDR3 is TGTGCCAGCAGTTTAGCGCGCCGGGAGGGAAATTCACCCCTCCACTTT. V and J are TRBV12-3 or TRBV12-4 and TRBJ1-6; D is ambiguous. CDR3 size: 16 residues. V shed 0 bases and J shed 7 bases, with 13 bases lying between them.

This clonotype was counted a few times. CDR3 loop: CASNRADQSTDTQYF. The CDR3 nucleotides read TGCGCCAGCAATAGGGCGGACCAAAGCACAGATACGCAGTATTTT. The chain joins TRBV5-1 to TRBJ2-3; D ambiguous. With 6 bases removed from V and 0 bases from J, the gap between germline ends came to 14 bases. The CDR3 runs 15 residues. Germline lookup yields CDR1 SGHRS and CDR2 YFSETQ. The whole variable domain, remainder taken from reference TRBV5-1 and TRBJ2-3, is KAGVTQTPRYLIKTRGQQVTLSCSPISGHRSVSWYQQTPGQGLQFLFEYFSETQRNKGNFPGRFSGRQFSNSRSEMNVSTLELGDSALYLCASNRADQSTDTQYFGPGTRLTVL.

This clonotype was counted only a few times. The rearrangement links TRBV11-3 to TRBJ1-1; no clear D gene. Germline lookup yields CDR1 SGHNT and CDR2 YENEEA. Trimming cost V 7 bases and J 1 base, with 19 bases left between them. CDR3 length: 16 residues. The DNA of the CDR3 is TGTGCCAGCACCATAAGGACGGTTTACGGGAACACTGAAGCTTTCTTT. As protein: CASTIRTVYGNTEAFF.

There are a few counts of this clonotype. This chain joins TRBV6-2 or TRBV6-3 and TRBJ2-7; no clear D gene. Trimming took off 6 bases at V and 7 bases at J, with 16 bases between the two ends. This CDR3 comprises 13 residues. The germline V gene has CDR1 MNHEY and CDR2 SVGEGT. The CDR3 sequence is CASSIRAHGEQYF. CDR3 in DNA: TGTGCCAGCAGCATCCGGGCCCATGGGGAGCAGTACTTC.

This clonotype was detected ten times or more. This rearrangement joins TRBV21-1 to TRBJ1-1. TRBV21-1 is termed a pseudogene. The CDR3 is made up of 15 amino acids. CDR3 amino acids: CASSTPGGLNTEAFF. The CDR3 bases are TGTGCCAGCAGCACCCCGGGGGGGCTGAACACTGAAGCTTTCTTT.

There are a few counts of this clonotype. This chain uses TRBV19 with TRBJ2-1; D unresolved. Germline V gene sequence: CDR1 LNHDA, CDR2 SQIVND (reference sequence). The CDR3 is made up of 13 amino acids. Trimming left V 5 bases short and J 4 bases short, with 9 bases between. Here the CDR3 reads CASSAALYNEQFF. In DNA, the CDR3 is TGTGCCAGTAGTGCAGCCCTATACAATGAGCAGTTCTTC.

This clonotype was observed a handful of times. V gene TRBV28 combines with J gene TRBJ1-3; 7 bases agree with TRBD1. The germline V gene has CDR1 MDHEN and CDR2 SYDVKM. After removal of 3 bases from V and 4 bases from J, the junction contained 3 bases not matched to a gene. There are 14 residues in the CDR3. The CDR3 region is CASSLTGPGNTIYF. CDR3 DNA sequence: TGTGCCAGCAGTTTGACAGGGCCCGGAAACACCATATATTTT. Full variable domain (missing parts from reference TRBV28 and TRBJ1-3): DVKVTQSSRYLVKRTGEKVFLECVQDMDHENMFWYRQDPGLGLRLIYFSYDVKMKEKGDIPEGYSVSREKKERFSLILESASTNQTSMYLCASSLTGPGNTIYFGEGSWLTVV.

This clonotype was counted only a few times. The V call is TRBV7-2, the J call TRBJ2-2; TRBD1 matches 7 bases. There are 15 residues in the CDR3. Trimming cost V 5 bases and J 4 bases; bases outside gene matches: 7. The germline V gene encodes CDR1 SGHTA and CDR2 FQGNSA. The CDR3 spells CASSNRGGSTGELFF. CDR3 bases: TGTGCCAGCAGCAACCGAGGGGGCAGCACCGGGGAGCTGTTTTTT.

This clonotype was counted ten times or more. The J gene is TRBJ2-7, the V gene TRBV3-1, with D perhaps matching TRBD1 or TRBD2 (5 bases each). The V end lost 4 bases, the J end lost 5 bases, and 6 bases lay between the germline ends. Per germline, CDR1 LGHDT and CDR2 YNNKEL (reference sequence). The CDR3 sequence is 11 residues long. This CDR3 reads CASSRGDEQYF. CDR3 coding DNA: TGTGCCAGCAGCCGAGGGGACGAGCAGTACTTC.

Ten or more counts support this clonotype. V usage is TRBV12-3 or TRBV12-4 and J usage is TRBJ2-3; D is perhaps TRBD2 (5 bases). The CDR3 is 15 residues long. V dropped 5 bases and J dropped 1 base, with 13 bases sitting between them. The CDR3 sequence: CASSQDRTGTDTQYF. CDR3 in DNA: TGTGCCAGCAGTCAGGACCGGACTGGCACAGATACGCAGTATTTT.

This clonotype was observed many times. The J gene is TRBJ2-5, the V gene TRBV7-9; 11 nucleotides align to TRBD2. The CDR3 is 14 residues long. Germline CDR1 reads SEHNR; CDR2 reads FQNEAQ (reference sequence). J gave up 4 bases and V 5 bases, and 3 bases lay outside the gene matches. For the CDR3, the DNA is TGTGCCAGCAGCGGCCTAGCGGGGGGAGAGACCCAGTACTTC. It encodes CASSGLAGGETQYF.